This T cell receptor (beta chain) was sequenced in a study of OX40 agonist ivuxolimab in advanced cancers. CDR1 and CDR2 (germline): LGHNT, FRNRAP. This CDR3 has 15 residues. Trimming took off 2 bases at V and 2 bases at J, with 12 bases between the two ends. Data came from immunoSEQ multiplex PCR; TCRdb stores just in-frame clones and leaves some out. The sample records 60,000 to 85,000 clones, roughly four fifths being singletons. This TCR came from an adult with an advanced solid tumor such as melanoma, head and neck, liver or kidney cancer. This chain connects TRBV12-5 to TRBJ1-2, with D perhaps TRBD1 (5 bases). Sequenced here: CD4+ or CD8+ T cells sorted from blood, sampled in a trial of the OX40 agonist ivuxolimab. The CDR3 here is CASGLITGANYGYTF. CDR3 nucleotide sequence: TGTGCTAGTGGTTTGATAACCGGGGCAAACTATGGCTACACCTTC.